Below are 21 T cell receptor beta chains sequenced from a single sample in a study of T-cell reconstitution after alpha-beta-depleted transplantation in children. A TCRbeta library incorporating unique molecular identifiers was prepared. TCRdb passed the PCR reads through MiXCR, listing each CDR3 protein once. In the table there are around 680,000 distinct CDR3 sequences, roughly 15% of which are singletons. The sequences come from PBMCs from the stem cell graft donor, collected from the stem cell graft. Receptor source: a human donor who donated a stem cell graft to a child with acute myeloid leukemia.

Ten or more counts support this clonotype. CDR3 DNA sequence: TGTGCCAGCAGCCCGGGACTAGCGGCCTCCTACGAGCAGTACTTC. It yields the protein CASSPGLAASYEQYF. The gene calls are TRBV11-2 and TRBJ2-7, with 11 positions matching TRBD2. This CDR3 spans 15 amino acids. The germline gives CDR1 SGHAT, CDR2 FQNNGV. The V segment lost 5 bases and the J segment 0 bases; nucleotides outside the gene matches: 3. The variable domain in full, completed from reference TRBV11-2 and TRBJ2-7, reads EAGVAQSPRYKIIEKRQSVAFWCNPISGHATLYWYQQILGQGPKLLIQFQNNGVVDDSQLPKDRFSAERLKGVDSTLKIQPAKLEDSAVYLCASSPGLAASYEQYFGPGTRLTVT.

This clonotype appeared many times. CDR3 in DNA: TGTGCCAGCAGTTACGTAGGGGCATGGAACACTGAAGCTTTCTTT. The encoded protein is CASSYVGAWNTEAFF. V usage is TRBV6-5 and J usage is TRBJ1-1; D is perhaps TRBD1 (5 bases). V gave up 2 bases and J gave up 1 base, with 11 bases separating them. The V gene's germline CDR1 is MNHEY and CDR2 SVGAGI. This CDR3 contains 15 residues.

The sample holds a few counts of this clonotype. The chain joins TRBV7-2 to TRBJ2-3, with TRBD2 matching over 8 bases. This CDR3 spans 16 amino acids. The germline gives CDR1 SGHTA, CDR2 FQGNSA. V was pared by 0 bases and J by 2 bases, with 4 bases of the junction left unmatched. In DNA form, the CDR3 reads TGTGCCAGCAGCTTAGCCTCGGGGGGGCACACAGATACGCAGTATTTT. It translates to CASSLASGGHTDTQYF. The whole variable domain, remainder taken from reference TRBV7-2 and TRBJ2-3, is GAGVSQSPSNKVTEKGKDVELRCDPISGHTALYWYRQSLGQGLEFLIYFQGNSAPDKSGLPSDRFSAERTGGSVSTLTIQRTQQEDSAVYLCASSLASGGHTDTQYFGPGTRLTVL.

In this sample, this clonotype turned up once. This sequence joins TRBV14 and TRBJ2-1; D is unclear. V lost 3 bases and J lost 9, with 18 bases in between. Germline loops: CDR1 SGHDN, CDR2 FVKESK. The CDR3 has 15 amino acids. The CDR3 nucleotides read TGTGCCAGCAGCCACAAATTGCTAAGGGTTGGTGAGCAGTTCTTC. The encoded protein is CASSHKLLRVGEQFF. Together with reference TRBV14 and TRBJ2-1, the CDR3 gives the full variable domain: EAGVTQFPSHSVIEKGQTVTLRCDPISGHDNLYWYRRVMGKEIKFLLHFVKESKQDESGMPNNRFLAERTGGTYSTLKVQPAELEDSGVYFCASSHKLLRVGEQFFGPGTRLTVL.

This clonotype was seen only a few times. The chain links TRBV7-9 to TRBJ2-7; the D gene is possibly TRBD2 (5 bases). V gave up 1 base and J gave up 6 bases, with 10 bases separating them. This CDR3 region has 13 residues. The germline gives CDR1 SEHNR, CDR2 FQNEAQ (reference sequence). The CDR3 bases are TGTGCCAGCAGCTTAGTGGACTTGGCCGAGCAGTACGTC. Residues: CASSLVDLAEQYV.

CDR3 sequence: CSARDRYSSTDTQYF. Here the CDR3 DNA reads TGCAGTGCTAGAGATCGGTATTCTAGCACAGATACGCAGTATTTT. The chain links TRBV20-1 to TRBJ2-3, with D uncertain. Germline V gene sequence: CDR1 DFQATT, CDR2 SNEGSKA (reference sequence). V was clipped by 0 bases and J by 0 bases, with 10 bases between them. The CDR3 length is 15 residues.

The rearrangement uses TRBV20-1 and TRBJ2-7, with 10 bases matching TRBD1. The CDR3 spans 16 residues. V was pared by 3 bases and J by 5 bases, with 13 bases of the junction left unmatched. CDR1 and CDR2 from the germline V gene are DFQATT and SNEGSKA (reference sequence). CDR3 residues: CSARLTPGQGSHEQYF. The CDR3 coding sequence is TGCAGTGCTAGGCTCACACCGGGACAGGGGAGCCACGAGCAGTACTTC.

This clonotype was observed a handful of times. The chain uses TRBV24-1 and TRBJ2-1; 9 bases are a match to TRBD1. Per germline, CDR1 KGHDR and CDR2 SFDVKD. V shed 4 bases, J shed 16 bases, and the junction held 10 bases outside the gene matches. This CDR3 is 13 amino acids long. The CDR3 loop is CATSDSTGTGRFF. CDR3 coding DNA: TGTGCCACCAGTGACTCCACCGGGACAGGGCGTTTCTTC.

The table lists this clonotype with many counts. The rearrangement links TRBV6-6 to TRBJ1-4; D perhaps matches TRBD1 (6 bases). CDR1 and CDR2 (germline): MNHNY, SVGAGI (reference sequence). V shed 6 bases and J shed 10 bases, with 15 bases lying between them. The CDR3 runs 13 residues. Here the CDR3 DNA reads TGTGCCAGCAGCCGAACACAGGGCGCAAAACTGTTTTTT. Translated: CASSRTQGAKLFF.

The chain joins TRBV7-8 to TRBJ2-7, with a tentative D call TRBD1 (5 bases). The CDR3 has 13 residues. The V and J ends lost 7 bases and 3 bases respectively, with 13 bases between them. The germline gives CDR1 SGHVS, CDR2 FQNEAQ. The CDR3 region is CASTTRVGYEQYF. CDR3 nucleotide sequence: TGTGCCAGCACCACCAGGGTAGGCTACGAGCAGTACTTC.

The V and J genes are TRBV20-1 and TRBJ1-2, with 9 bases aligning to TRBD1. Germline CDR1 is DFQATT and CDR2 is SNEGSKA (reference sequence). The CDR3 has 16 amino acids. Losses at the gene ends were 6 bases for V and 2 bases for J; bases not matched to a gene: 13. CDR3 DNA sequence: TGCAGTGCATCGGACAGGGGCTATAAGGGCAACTATGGCTACACCTTC. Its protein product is CSASDRGYKGNYGYTF.

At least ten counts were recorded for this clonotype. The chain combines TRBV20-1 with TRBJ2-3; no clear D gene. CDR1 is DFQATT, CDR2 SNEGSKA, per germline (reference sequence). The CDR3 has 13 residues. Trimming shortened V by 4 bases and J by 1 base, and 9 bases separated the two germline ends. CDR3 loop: CSAKAPGTDTQYF. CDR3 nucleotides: TGCAGTGCTAAAGCCCCTGGCACAGATACGCAGTATTTT.

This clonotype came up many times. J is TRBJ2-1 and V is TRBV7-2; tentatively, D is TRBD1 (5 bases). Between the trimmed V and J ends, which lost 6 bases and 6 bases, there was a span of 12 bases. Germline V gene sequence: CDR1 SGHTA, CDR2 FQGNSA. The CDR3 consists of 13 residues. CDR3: CASSSPTVNEQFF. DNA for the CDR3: TGTGCCAGCAGTTCCCCGACAGTCAATGAGCAGTTCTTC.

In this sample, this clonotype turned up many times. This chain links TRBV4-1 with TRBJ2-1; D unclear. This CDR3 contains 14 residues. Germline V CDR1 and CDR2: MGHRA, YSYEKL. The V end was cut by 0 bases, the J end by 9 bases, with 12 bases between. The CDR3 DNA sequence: TGCGCCAGCAGCCAAGATACTGAGATGGGTGAGCAGTTCTTC. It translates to CASSQDTEMGEQFF.

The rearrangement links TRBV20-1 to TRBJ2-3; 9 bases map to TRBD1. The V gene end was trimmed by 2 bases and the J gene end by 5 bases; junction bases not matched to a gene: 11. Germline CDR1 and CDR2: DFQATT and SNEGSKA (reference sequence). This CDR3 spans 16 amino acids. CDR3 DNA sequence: TGCAGTGCTAGACGCCTTACAGGGGGCTGGGAAGATACGCAGTATTTT. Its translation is CSARRLTGGWEDTQYF.

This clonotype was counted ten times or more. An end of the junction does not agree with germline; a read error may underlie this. The CDR3 loop is CASSLGGEQFF. The CDR3 nucleotides are TGTGCCAGCAGCTTAGGGGGTGAGCAGTTCTTC. The rearrangement joins TRBV5-1 to TRBJ2-1; D is possibly TRBD1 (6 bases). Per the germline V gene, CDR1 is SGHRS and CDR2 is YFSETQ. CDR3 length: 11 residues.

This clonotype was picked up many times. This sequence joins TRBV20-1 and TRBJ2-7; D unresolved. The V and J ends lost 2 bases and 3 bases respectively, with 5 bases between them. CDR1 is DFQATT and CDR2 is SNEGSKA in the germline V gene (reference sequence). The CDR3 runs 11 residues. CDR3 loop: CSARQDYEQYV. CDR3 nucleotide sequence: TGCAGTGCTAGACAGGACTACGAGCAGTACGTC.

The CDR3 reads CASSSATGFNQPQHF. CDR3 DNA sequence: TGTGCCAGCAGCTCCGCCACAGGGTTCAATCAGCCCCAGCATTTT. The chain links TRBV7-9 to TRBJ1-5; possible D gene TRBD1, 6 bases. The CDR3 length is 15 residues. Trimming cost V 4 bases and J 3 bases, with 13 bases left between them. The V gene's germline CDR1 is SEHNR and CDR2 FQNEAQ (reference sequence).

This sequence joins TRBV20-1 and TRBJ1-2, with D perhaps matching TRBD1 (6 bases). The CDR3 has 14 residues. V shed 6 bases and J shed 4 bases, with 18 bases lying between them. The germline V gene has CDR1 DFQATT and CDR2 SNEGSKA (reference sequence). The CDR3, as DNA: TGCAGTGCCCAGCCGGGGGGGCGCATCTATGGCTACACCTTC. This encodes CSAQPGGRIYGYTF.

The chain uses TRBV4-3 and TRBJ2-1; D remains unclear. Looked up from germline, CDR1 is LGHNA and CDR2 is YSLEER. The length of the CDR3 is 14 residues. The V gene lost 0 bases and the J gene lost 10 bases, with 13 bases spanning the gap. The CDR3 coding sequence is TGCGCCAGCAGCCAAGATACCCCCCTAGGGGAGCAGTTCTTC. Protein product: CASSQDTPLGEQFF.

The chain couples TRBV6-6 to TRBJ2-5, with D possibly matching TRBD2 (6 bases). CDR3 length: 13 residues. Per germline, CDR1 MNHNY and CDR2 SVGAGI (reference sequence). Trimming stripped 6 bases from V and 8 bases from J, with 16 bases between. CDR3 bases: TGTGCCAGCAGGAGCGGGTTAATAGACACCCAGTACTTC. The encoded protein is CASRSGLIDTQYF.